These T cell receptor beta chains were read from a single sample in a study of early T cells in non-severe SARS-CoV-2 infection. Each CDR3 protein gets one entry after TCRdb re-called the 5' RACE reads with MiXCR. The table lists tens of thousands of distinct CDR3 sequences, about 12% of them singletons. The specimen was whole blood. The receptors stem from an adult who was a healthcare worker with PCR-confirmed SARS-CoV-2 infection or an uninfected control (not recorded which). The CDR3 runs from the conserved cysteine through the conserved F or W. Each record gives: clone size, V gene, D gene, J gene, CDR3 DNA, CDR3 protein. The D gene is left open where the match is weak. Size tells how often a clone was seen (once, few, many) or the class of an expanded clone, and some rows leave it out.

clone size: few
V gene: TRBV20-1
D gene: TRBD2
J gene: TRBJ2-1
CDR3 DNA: TGCAGTTTTACTAGCGGGAGAATTTCGGAGCAGTTCTTC
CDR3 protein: CSFTSGRISEQFF

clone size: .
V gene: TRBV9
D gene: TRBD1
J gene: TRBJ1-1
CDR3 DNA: TGTGCCAGCAGCGTGTCCGGGACAGGGGATTTGTTCGACACTGAAGCTTTCTTT
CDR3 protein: CASSVSGTGDLFDTEAFF

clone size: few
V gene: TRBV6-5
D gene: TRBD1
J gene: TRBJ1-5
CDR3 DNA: TGTGCCAGCAGTCCCGGGACAGGGGTTCAGCCCCAGCATTTT
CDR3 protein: CASSPGTGVQPQHF

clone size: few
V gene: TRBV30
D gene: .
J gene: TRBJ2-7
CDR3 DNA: TGTGCCTGGAGTAAAACAGGCGCGGACGAGCAGTACTTC
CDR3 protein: CAWSKTGADEQYF

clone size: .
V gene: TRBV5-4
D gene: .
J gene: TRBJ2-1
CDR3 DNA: TGTGCCAGCAGCTTCCCAAGGAGCTCCTACAATGAGCAGTTCTTC
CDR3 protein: CASSFPRSSYNEQFF

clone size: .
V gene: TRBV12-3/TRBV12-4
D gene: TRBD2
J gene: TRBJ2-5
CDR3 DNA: TGTGCCAGCAGCAAGGGACTAGCGGGAGGGAACCAAGAGACCCAGTACTTC
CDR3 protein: CASSKGLAGGNQETQYF

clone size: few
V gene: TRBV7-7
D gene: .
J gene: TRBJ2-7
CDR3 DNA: TGTGCTAGCAGCTTAGGAGCCGGGACGGCCGAATACGAGCAGTACTTC
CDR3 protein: CASSLGAGTAEYEQYF

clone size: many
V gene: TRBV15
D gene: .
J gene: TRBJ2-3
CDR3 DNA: TGTGCCACCAGCAGCTCGGTATTTGATACGCAGTATTTT
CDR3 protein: CATSSSVFDTQYF

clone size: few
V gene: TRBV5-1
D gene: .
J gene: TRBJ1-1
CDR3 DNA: TGCGCCAGCAGCTTTTCTACGGGGAACACTGAAGCTTTCTTT
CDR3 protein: CASSFSTGNTEAFF

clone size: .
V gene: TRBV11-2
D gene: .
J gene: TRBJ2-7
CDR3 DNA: TGTGCCAGCAGCGCGGCCTTGATGGCGGGTTACGAGCAGTACTTC
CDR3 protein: CASSAALMAGYEQYF

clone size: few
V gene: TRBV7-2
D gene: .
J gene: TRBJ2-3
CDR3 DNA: TGTGCCAGCAGCTTAGTACGGGAAGATACGCAGTATTTT
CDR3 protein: CASSLVREDTQYF

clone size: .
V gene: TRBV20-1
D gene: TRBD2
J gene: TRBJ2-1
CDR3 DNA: TGCAGTGCCGTAGCGGGAGGCCAGAACAATGAGCAGTTCTTC
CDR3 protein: CSAVAGGQNNEQFF

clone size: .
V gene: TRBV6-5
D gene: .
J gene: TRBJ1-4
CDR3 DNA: TGTGCCAGCAGGACAGCTAATGAAAAACTGTTTTTT
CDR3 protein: CASRTANEKLFF

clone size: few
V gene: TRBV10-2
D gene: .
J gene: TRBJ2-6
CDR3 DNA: TGCGCCAGCAGGGCCTCTGGGGCCAACGTCCTGACTTTC
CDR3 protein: CASRASGANVLTF

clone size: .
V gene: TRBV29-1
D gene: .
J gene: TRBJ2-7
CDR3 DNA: TGTAGCGTGGTCCTTGCCCCGGGAGTGCTTTCCTACGAGCAGTACTTC
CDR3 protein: CSVVLAPGVLSYEQYF